These 32 T cell receptor beta chains share one sample of origin, sequenced in a study of blood T cells in healthy people across ages. The second PCR ran about 6 to 12 cycles with a sample-barcoded 5' primer and J-beta primers. TCRdb passed the 5' RACE reads through MiXCR, listing each CDR3 protein once. This sample has roughly 1.9 million distinct CDR3 sequences, with roughly two fifths found just once. The sample consisted of blood. These receptors were collected from a human donor in good health.

The chain is built from TRBV5-7 and TRBJ1-2; 7 nucleotides agree with TRBD1. TRBV5-7 is sorted into the ORF group, with uncertain function. This CDR3 comprises 15 residues. Trimming cost V 2 bases and J 2 bases; bases outside gene matches: 6. The CDR3: CASSFRGLLNYGYTF. CDR3 coding DNA: TGTGCCAGCAGCTTCAGGGGGTTATTAAACTATGGCTACACCTTC.

This clonotype came up a few times. The chain recombines TRBV11-3 with TRBJ2-1; D tentatively reads TRBD1 or TRBD2 (5 bases each). The CDR3 consists of 14 residues. Germline V gene data show CDR1 as SGHNT and CDR2 as YENEEA. V lost 4 bases and J 5 bases, leaving 12 bases between the germline ends. CDR3 amino acids: CASSSPGRNNEQFF. The CDR3 nucleotides are TGTGCCAGCAGCTCGCCGGGACGGAACAATGAGCAGTTCTTC.

This clonotype was counted only a few times. The chain couples TRBV20-1 to TRBJ2-5; the match to TRBD1 covers 11 bases. This CDR3 contains 15 residues. In germline, CDR1 is DFQATT, CDR2 SNEGSKA (reference sequence). After removal of 3 bases from V and 5 bases from J, the junction contained 8 bases not matched to a gene. This CDR3 reads CSASGTGGFGETQYF. The CDR3 DNA reads as TGCAGTGCTAGCGGGACAGGGGGGTTCGGGGAGACCCAGTACTTC.

This clonotype was recorded a few times. The V and J genes are TRBV7-9 and TRBJ2-7, with D unclear. This CDR3 is 14 amino acids long. V was trimmed by 5 bases and J by 0 bases, leaving 11 bases between them. The germline gives CDR1 SEHNR, CDR2 FQNEAQ (reference sequence). For the CDR3, the DNA is TGTGCCAGCAGCAAATACGCTGACTCCTACGAGCAGTACTTC. Amino acids: CASSKYADSYEQYF. The full variable domain, with the rest looked up from reference TRBV7-9 and TRBJ2-7, is DTGVSQNPRHKITKRGQNVTFRCDPISEHNRLYWYRQTLGQGPEFLTYFQNEAQLEKSRLLSDRFSAERPKGSFSTLEIQRTEQGDSAMYLCASSKYADSYEQYFGPGTRLTVT.

The sample holds a few counts of this clonotype. This rearrangement joins TRBV11-2 to TRBJ2-1; D not certain. Germline lookup yields CDR1 SGHAT and CDR2 FQNNGV. This CDR3 is built from 15 residues. Trimming stripped 8 bases from V and 2 bases from J, with 16 bases between. The CDR3 loop is CASGPIPTTYNEQFF. As DNA, the CDR3 is TGTGCCAGCGGCCCCATCCCCACAACCTACAATGAGCAGTTCTTC. Combining the CDR3 with reference TRBV11-2 and TRBJ2-1 gives the whole variable domain EAGVAQSPRYKIIEKRQSVAFWCNPISGHATLYWYQQILGQGPKLLIQFQNNGVVDDSQLPKDRFSAERLKGVDSTLKIQPAKLEDSAVYLCASGPIPTTYNEQFFGPGTRLTVL.

V is TRBV7-2 and J is TRBJ1-6, with 9 positions matching TRBD1. The CDR3 runs 14 residues. Per the germline V gene, CDR1 is SGHTA and CDR2 is FQGNSA. Trimming took 10 bases from V and 7 from J; bases not matched to a gene: 8. The chain's CDR3 is CTTKGTGLNSPLHF. The CDR3 nucleotides are TGTACCACCAAAGGGACAGGGTTGAATTCACCCCTCCACTTT.

On this clonotype itself: The junction shows a germline mismatch at one end, possibly a read error. The chain uses TRBV6-5 and TRBJ2-3, with 9 bases identical to TRBD1. Germline CDR1 and CDR2: MNHEY and SVGAGI. The CDR3 has 18 amino acids. CDR3 sequence: CASSSRLQGAWGTDTQYF. For the CDR3, the DNA is TGTGCCAGCAGTTCCAGGCTACAGGGGGCGTGGGGCACGGATACGCAGTATTTT.

V usage is TRBV12-3 or TRBV12-4 and J usage is TRBJ1-2; tentatively, D is TRBD1 (6 bases). This CDR3 contains 15 residues. V dropped 5 bases and J dropped 8 bases, with 21 bases sitting between them. This CDR3 is CASSPQRGNLAGYTF. The CDR3 DNA reads TGTGCCAGCAGTCCCCAGAGGGGGAACCTTGCGGGCTACACCTTC.

The chain couples TRBV12-3 or TRBV12-4 to TRBJ2-3; D is perhaps TRBD1 (6 bases). There are 18 residues in the CDR3. The germline V and J ends were trimmed by 6 bases and 1 base, with 23 bases remaining between them. The CDR3 loop reads CASSRGVGRYLRTDTQYF. For the CDR3, the DNA is TGTGCCAGCAGCAGGGGTGTCGGGCGGTACCTTCGCACAGATACGCAGTATTTT.

The genes are TRBV5-6 and TRBJ2-7; 12 nucleotides line up with TRBD2. CDR1 is SGHDT, CDR2 YYEEEE, per germline. V dropped 3 bases and J dropped 0; count of bases not matched to a gene: 7. The CDR3 runs to 17 residues. The CDR3 is CASSSYRLAGDSYEQYF. The CDR3 DNA reads TGTGCCAGCAGCTCCTATCGACTAGCGGGGGACTCCTACGAGCAGTACTTC.

The V and J genes are TRBV10-3 and TRBJ2-3, with 10 bases fitting TRBD1. The V gene's germline CDR1 is ENHRY and CDR2 SYGVKD. The CDR3 spans 15 residues. J was trimmed by 6 bases and V by 5 bases; bases with no gene match: 8. In nucleotides, the CDR3 is TGTGCCATCAGTAACCGGGACAGGGGATCGGATACGCAGTATTTT. This codes for CAISNRDRGSDTQYF.

J is TRBJ2-1 and V is TRBV20-1; D unclear. The CDR3 has 14 residues. The V and J ends lost 6 bases and 2 bases respectively, with 14 bases between them. Germline CDR1 reads DFQATT; CDR2 reads SNEGSKA (reference sequence). The CDR3: CSARPPTTYNEQFF. The DNA for the CDR3 is TGCAGTGCCCGTCCCCCCACTACCTACAATGAGCAGTTCTTC.

This chain uses TRBV24-1 with TRBJ1-2; unclear D gene. Per germline, CDR1 KGHDR and CDR2 SFDVKD. This CDR3 has 12 residues. V lost 1 base to trimming and J lost 6 bases, with 5 bases between them. CDR3 region: CATSDLWNGYTF. The DNA of the CDR3 is TGTGCCACCAGTGATTTATGGAATGGCTACACCTTC.

The V and J genes are TRBV29-1 and TRBJ2-1, with unresolved D. This CDR3 comprises 12 residues. With 0 bases removed from V and 6 bases from J, the gap between germline ends came to 6 bases. Germline CDR1 reads SQVTM; CDR2 reads ANQGSEA. CDR3 protein: CSVEDQTNEQFF. CDR3 bases: TGCAGCGTTGAAGATCAGACCAATGAGCAGTTCTTC.

This clonotype came up a few times. The chain has TRBV28 and TRBJ1-1; no reliable D call. V lost 3 bases and J 0 bases, leaving 11 bases between the germline ends. The CDR3 length is 15 residues. The germline V gene has CDR1 MDHEN and CDR2 SYDVKM. The CDR3: CASSFQRALNTEAFF. In DNA, the CDR3 is TGTGCCAGCAGTTTCCAACGTGCTCTGAACACTGAAGCTTTCTTT.

This clonotype turned up a few times. The chain has TRBV18 and TRBJ1-2; perhaps TRBD1 as D (5 bases). The V end lost 3 bases, the J end lost 4 bases, and 12 bases lay between the germline ends. CDR1 KGHSH and CDR2 LQKENI come from the germline V gene. This CDR3 has 14 residues. CDR3 sequence: CASSPSRGGYGYTF. The DNA for the CDR3 is TGTGCCAGCTCACCCTCTAGGGGCGGCTATGGCTACACCTTC.

Concerning this clonotype itself: One end of the junction varies from germline; a read error may be responsible. This sequence joins TRBV24-1 and TRBJ2-2, with a possible D match to TRBD1 (6 bases). Germline CDR1 KGHDR, CDR2 SFDVKD. The CDR3 is made up of 15 amino acids. In nucleotides, the CDR3 is TGTGCCACCGAGGCCCTGACAGGACCCACCGGGGAGCCGTTTTTT. This gives the protein CATEALTGPTGEPFF.

This clonotype was detected only a few times. This chain uses TRBV7-2 with TRBJ2-3; D not certain. V lost 8 bases and J lost 4, with 4 bases in between. CDR3 size: 10 residues. Germline values: CDR1 SGHTA, CDR2 FQGNSA. The CDR3 loop reads CASGADTQYF. The CDR3 DNA sequence: TGTGCCAGCGGCGCAGATACGCAGTATTTT.

The genes are TRBV18 and TRBJ2-7; 7 bases fit TRBD2. The J segment lost 6 bases and the V segment lost 0 bases, leaving 8 bases of the junction unmatched. Germline loops: CDR1 KGHSH, CDR2 LQKENI. This CDR3 region has 15 residues. This chain's CDR3 is CASSPPAGEGGEQYF. The CDR3 nucleotides read TGTGCCAGCTCACCACCGGCGGGGGAAGGAGGCGAGCAGTACTTC.

This clonotype was recorded at least ten times. The chain has TRBV29-1 and TRBJ1-2, with 7 bases matching TRBD1. This CDR3 comprises 13 residues. The V gene end was trimmed by 1 base and the J gene end by 9 bases; junction bases not matched to a gene: 8. The germline CDR1 and CDR2 sequences are SQVTM and ANQGSEA. The CDR3 sequence: CSVEAPQGGRYTF. The CDR3, as DNA: TGCAGCGTTGAAGCCCCCCAGGGGGGTCGCTACACCTTC.

A few counts support this clonotype. This chain uses TRBV20-1 with TRBJ1-4; D gene unclear. Germline V gene data show CDR1 as DFQATT and CDR2 as SNEGSKA (reference sequence). V lost 3 bases and J lost 2, with 10 bases in between. The CDR3 totals 14 residues. CDR3 sequence reads: CSASRRQTNEKLFF. CDR3 bases: TGCAGTGCTAGCCGGCGGCAGACTAATGAAAAACTGTTTTTT.

V is TRBV4-2 and J is TRBJ1-4, with TRBD1 matching over 9 bases. The V gene's germline CDR1 is LGHNA and CDR2 YNFKEQ. The CDR3 has 15 amino acids. The V segment lost 2 bases and the J segment 7 bases; nucleotides outside the gene matches: 5. CDR3 region: CASSQPDRGTEKLFF. In nucleotides, the CDR3 is TGTGCCAGCAGCCAACCCGACAGGGGGACTGAAAAACTGTTTTTT.

The gene calls are TRBV7-2 and TRBJ2-5; D may be TRBD1 or TRBD2 (5 bases each). This CDR3 contains 15 residues. Germline loops: CDR1 SGHTA, CDR2 FQGNSA. V was clipped by 2 bases and J by 2 bases, with 12 bases between them. The CDR3 DNA reads TGTGCCAGCAGCTTATCTCTGGGACCACAAGAGACCCAGTACTTC. Translation: CASSLSLGPQETQYF.

This sequence joins TRBV12-3 or TRBV12-4 and TRBJ1-2; D is unresolved. The CDR3 runs 14 residues. Trimming took off 6 bases at V and 4 bases at J, with 15 bases between the two ends. The CDR3 nucleotides read TGTGCCAGCAGCCCAGCCGTTAGGGCCTATGGCTACACCTTC. Amino acid sequence: CASSPAVRAYGYTF.

V gene TRBV29-1 combines with J gene TRBJ2-7; 12 nucleotides match TRBD1. The CDR3 runs 14 residues. Germline V lookup: CDR1 SQVTM, CDR2 ANQGSEA. Trimming at V came to 6 bases and at J to 7 bases, leaving 10 bases not matched to a gene. CDR3 in amino acids: CSVNPGQGAQEQYF. The CDR3 DNA sequence: TGCAGCGTCAATCCGGGACAGGGGGCCCAGGAGCAGTACTTC.

This clonotype appeared once. This chain joins TRBV6-5 and TRBJ1-1; D not certain. Germline V gene sequence: CDR1 MNHEY, CDR2 SVGAGI. The V and J ends lost 2 bases and 6 bases respectively, with 10 bases between them. This CDR3 has 13 amino acids. CDR3 loop: CASSYGIYAEAFF. The CDR3 bases are TGTGCCAGCAGTTACGGCATATATGCTGAAGCTTTCTTT.

This clonotype was picked up many times. V is TRBV29-1 and J is TRBJ2-3; maybe TRBD1 (5 bases). Between the trimmed V and J ends, which lost 5 bases and 2 bases, there was a span of 11 bases. Germline values: CDR1 SQVTM, CDR2 ANQGSEA. There are 13 residues in the CDR3. CDR3 sequence reads: CSVHRRFTDTQYF. For the CDR3, the DNA is TGCAGCGTTCACAGGCGTTTCACAGATACGCAGTATTTT.

The V gene is TRBV10-3, the J gene TRBJ2-7, with D perhaps given as TRBD1 or TRBD2 (5 bases each). CDR1 is ENHRY, CDR2 SYGVKD, per germline. Between the trimmed V and J ends, which lost 5 bases and 1 base, there was a span of 9 bases. This CDR3 spans 13 amino acids. The DNA of the CDR3 is TGTGCCATCAGTCAGTGGGGGTCCTACGAGCAGTACTTC. Encoded protein: CAISQWGSYEQYF.

The chain recombines TRBV10-3 with TRBJ2-1; possible D gene TRBD2, 5 bases. The V end was cut by 1 base, the J end by 0 bases, with 7 bases between. The CDR3 contains 15 residues. The germline CDR1 and CDR2 sequences are ENHRY and SYGVKD. CDR3 sequence (DNA): TGTGCCATCAGTGAGTTTCGGGACTCCTACAATGAGCAGTTCTTC. Residues: CAISEFRDSYNEQFF.

This clonotype was seen more than once but under ten times. The chain combines TRBV7-8 with TRBJ2-3, with 10 bases identical to TRBD2. The CDR3 loop spans 16 amino acids. The germline V gene has CDR1 SGHVS and CDR2 FQNEAQ. The trim removed 7 bases at V and 0 bases at J, leaving 7 bases unmatched. CDR3 DNA: TGTGCCAGCACCTTTAGCGGGGGGCGTAGCACAGATACGCAGTATTTT. Protein: CASTFSGGRSTDTQYF.

The V call is TRBV20-1, the J call TRBJ1-1; 8 bases are a match to TRBD1. This CDR3 has 13 amino acids. With V trimmed by 2 bases and J by 7 bases, 6 bases remained unmatched. Germline V gives CDR1 DFQATT, CDR2 SNEGSKA (reference sequence). CDR3 sequence: CSARNAGTGEAFF. CDR3 nucleotide sequence: TGCAGTGCTAGAAACGCCGGGACAGGTGAAGCTTTCTTT.

The chain employs TRBV2 and TRBJ2-7; D ambiguous. CDR1 is SNHLY, CDR2 FYNNEI, per germline. Trimming took off 0 bases at V and 5 bases at J, with 5 bases between the two ends. The CDR3 has 12 amino acids. CDR3 DNA sequence: TGTGCCAGCAGTGAAGCCACAAACGAGCAGTACTTC. Amino acid sequence: CASSEATNEQYF.